This TCR beta chain was recorded in a study of naive and memory T cell subsets. The CDR3 contains 19 residues. V trimming: 0 bases; J trimming: 3 bases; junction bases outside the gene matches: 16. Germline V lookup: CDR1 SGHDT, CDR2 YYEEEE. This clonotype appeared a few times. The beta constant-region primer was an equimolar mix of two oligonucleotides covering TRBC1 and TRBC2. Four rounds of PCR amplified the ligated cDNA using nested alpha and beta constant-region primers plus SP2. Using its own MiXCR run on the UMI-ligation and nested PCR reads, TCRdb lists one record per CDR3 protein. This table has 100,000 to 150,000 distinct CDR3 sequences, around a third appearing once.

The chain employs TRBV5-6 and TRBJ2-7; 9 positions agree with TRBD1. The sequenced sample consisted of central memory CD4+ T cells from blood. The sequence was obtained from a human donor in good health. CDR3 protein: CASSLDRDRDRLSYYEQYF. The CDR3 bases are TGTGCCAGCAGCTTGGACCGGGACAGGGACCGATTGAGTTACTACGAGCAGTACTTC.